This TCR beta chain was observed in a study of immune evolution from preneoplasia to lung adenocarcinoma. Study outcomes and limitations: Later-stage lesions seemingly showed higher T cell density and diversity than normal lung. Top clone frequencies peaked in normal lung, apparently declining through invasive adenocarcinoma.

Using immunoSEQ multiplex PCR, the repertoire was profiled, and TCRdb retains in-frame clones only, with some absent. This sample has about 6,600 clones; about four fifths occur once, and the top ten carry approximately 9.8%. This clone has only a few counts. Its target is not known. The V gene lost 5 bases and the J gene lost 6 bases, with 16 bases spanning the gap. The CDR3 totals 15 residues. Germline V gene data show CDR1 as SGHTA and CDR2 as FQGTGA. Between the mid-2010s and the late 2010s, patients underwent resection in Japan or China. The TCR was taken from a donor aged 70 or older with lung adenocarcinoma. What was sequenced was FFPE adjacent normal lung tissue. The rearrangement joins TRBV7-3 to TRBJ2-2; a weak D match, TRBD2 (5 bases). CDR3 protein: CASSDRVPGSGELFF. DNA for the CDR3: TGTGCCAGCAGCGACCGAGTCCCGGGGTCCGGGGAGCTGTTTTTT.